A single sample is the source of the 26 T cell receptor beta chains below, sequenced in a study of cytomegalovirus exposure and HLA in healthy donors. Repertoires were generated with immunoSEQ multiplex PCR, while TCRdb's copy carries only in-frame clones and drops some. The table has roughly 120,000 clones, just under 95% seen once; the top ten hold less than 1.5%. Specimen: PBMCs. Receptor source: a woman under 30 in good health and CMV-seronegative.

This clone was seen once. V gene TRBV2 combines with J gene TRBJ2-7; 7 nucleotides align to TRBD1. The CDR3 has 12 amino acids. The V segment lost 8 bases and the J segment 2 bases; nucleotides outside the gene matches: 3. Germline CDR1 and CDR2: SNHLY and FYNNEI. CDR3 region: CASGDSPYEQYF. DNA of the CDR3: TGTGCCAGCGGGGACAGCCCCTACGAGCAGTACTTC. Drawing the rest from reference TRBV2 and TRBJ2-7, the complete variable domain is EPEVTQTPSHQVTQMGQEVILRCVPISNHLYFYWYRQILGQKVEFLVSFYNNEISEKSEIFDDQFSVERPDGSNFTLKIRSTKLEDSAMYFCASGDSPYEQYFGPGTRLTVT.

The rearrangement links TRBV19 to TRBJ1-3, with D uncertain. Germline V CDR1 and CDR2: LNHDA, SQIVND (reference sequence). Trimming stripped 7 bases from V and 0 bases from J, with 10 bases between. This CDR3 comprises 14 residues. The CDR3 is CASTWQASGNTIYF. The CDR3 coding sequence is TGTGCCAGTACGTGGCAGGCCTCTGGAAACACCATATATTTT. Using reference TRBV19 and TRBJ1-3 for the parts outside the CDR3, the full variable domain is DGGITQSPKYLFRKEGQNVTLSCEQNLNHDAMYWYRQDPGQGLRLIYYSQIVNDFQKGDIAEGYSVSREKKESFPLTVTSAQKNPTAFYLCASTWQASGNTIYFGEGSWLTVV.

The chain carries TRBV7-8 and TRBJ2-1; possibly TRBD2 for D (6 bases). Germline CDR1 is SGHVS and CDR2 is FQNEAQ. There are 16 residues in the CDR3. Trimming cost V 3 bases and J 5 bases, with 17 bases left between them. The CDR3 bases are TGTGCCAGCAGCTTTGGGAGGTGGGTTCTGGACAATGAGCAGTTCTTC. The encoded protein is CASSFGRWVLDNEQFF.

This clone was counted once. The J gene is TRBJ2-5, the V gene TRBV13, with D possibly TRBD2 on 6 matching bases. V lost 3 bases to trimming and J lost 5 bases, with 10 bases between them. CDR3 length: 13 amino acids. Germline CDR1 is PRHDT and CDR2 is FYEKMQ (reference sequence). The chain's CDR3 is CASSLGGRETQYF. CDR3 in DNA: TGTGCCAGCAGCTTGGGAGGTAGGGAGACCCAGTACTTC.

The chain carries TRBV9 and TRBJ2-2; TRBD2 aligns across 7 bases. CDR1 and CDR2 from the germline V gene are SGDLS and YYNGEE. This CDR3 has 15 residues. The junction had 4 bases not matched to a gene; V was cut back by 5 bases and J by 0 bases. For the CDR3, the DNA is TGTGCCAGCAGTACGCGGGGGACGAACACCGGGGAGCTGTTTTTT. It encodes CASSTRGTNTGELFF.

This chain uses TRBV4-2 with TRBJ1-2; D not resolved. The CDR3 covers 13 residues. Germline V lookup: CDR1 LGHNA, CDR2 YNFKEQ. Trimming took 1 base from V and 8 from J, leaving 11 bases between them. The DNA for the CDR3 is TGTGCCAGCAGCCAAGTTCCGGGATCGGGCTACACCTTC. It encodes CASSQVPGSGYTF.

The chain is built from TRBV28 and TRBJ2-7; a weak D match, TRBD2 (5 bases). The CDR3 loop spans 13 amino acids. In germline, CDR1 is MDHEN, CDR2 SYDVKM. The germline V and J ends were trimmed by 8 bases and 3 bases, with 14 bases remaining between them. This chain's CDR3 is CASLGESFYEQYF. The CDR3 coding sequence is TGTGCCAGCCTCGGGGAGTCCTTCTACGAGCAGTACTTC.

The V call is TRBV10-3, the J call TRBJ1-2; a weak D match, TRBD1 (5 bases). Per germline, CDR1 ENHRY and CDR2 SYGVKD. The V end was cut by 4 bases, the J end by 1 base, with 13 bases between. The CDR3 contains 15 residues. CDR3 bases: TGTGCCATCAGTGGGCAGGGCCCTTATAACTATGGCTACACCTTC. Translating gives CAISGQGPYNYGYTF.

The genes are TRBV7-9 and TRBJ1-2, with a possible D match to TRBD1 (6 bases). The CDR3 is 14 residues long. Germline V gene data show CDR1 as SEHNR and CDR2 as FQNEAQ (reference sequence). Trimming pared 4 bases from V and 2 bases from J, leaving 11 bases between. The CDR3 here is CASSYPGGNYGYTF. CDR3 bases: TGTGCCAGCAGCTACCCGGGGGGCAACTATGGCTACACCTTC.

The chain carries TRBV21-1 and TRBJ2-7; the table assigns TRBD2, which was not confirmed against the DNA. TRBV21-1 is tagged as a pseudogene. The CDR3 is 15 amino acids. CDR3 protein: CASSKELAGIYEQYF. In DNA form, the CDR3 reads TGTGCCAGCAGCAAAGAACTAGCGGGAATCTACGAGCAGTACTTC.

The chain has TRBV9 and TRBJ2-1; tentatively, D is TRBD2 (6 bases). V was clipped by 0 bases and J by 5 bases, with 12 bases between them. CDR1 is SGDLS, CDR2 YYNGEE, per germline. This CDR3 region has 15 residues. In DNA form, the CDR3 reads TGTGCCAGCAGCGTAGCGGGCGGGATCGACAATGAGCAGTTCTTC. Translating gives CASSVAGGIDNEQFF.

The genes are TRBV6-5 and TRBJ2-3, with 12 positions matching TRBD2. Losses at the gene ends were 6 bases for V and 6 bases for J; bases not matched to a gene: 4. This CDR3 has 14 amino acids. CDR1 MNHEY and CDR2 SVGAGI come from the germline V gene. CDR3 region: CASRSSGGADTQYF. The CDR3 DNA sequence: TGTGCCAGCAGATCTAGCGGGGGGGCCGATACGCAGTATTTT.

The chain links TRBV5-1 to TRBJ2-2; D is possibly TRBD2 (6 bases). CDR1 and CDR2 from the germline V gene are SGHRS and YFSETQ. This CDR3 has 15 residues. Trimming took off 2 bases at V and 0 bases at J, with 8 bases between the two ends. The CDR3 DNA is TGCGCCAGCAGCTTTGGGGGGACGAACACCGGGGAGCTGTTTTTT. Protein product: CASSFGGTNTGELFF.

The V gene is TRBV6-1, the J gene TRBJ1-2; D is unresolved. This CDR3 region has 15 residues. Trimming stripped 6 bases from V and 4 bases from J, with 18 bases between. Germline values: CDR1 MNHNS, CDR2 SASEGT. CDR3 DNA sequence: TGTGCCAGCAGGAACCTGTCGTCAGACATCTATGGCTACACCTTC. It is translated as CASRNLSSDIYGYTF.

V usage is TRBV19 and J usage is TRBJ2-7; D may be TRBD1 (5 bases). The V end was cut by 3 bases, the J end by 2 bases, with 14 bases between. Germline lookup yields CDR1 LNHDA and CDR2 SQIVND (reference sequence). The CDR3 covers 15 residues. The CDR3 region is CASSIGAGPTYEQYF. The CDR3 nucleotides are TGTGCCAGTAGTATTGGGGCAGGGCCTACCTACGAGCAGTACTTC. Filled out from reference TRBV19 and TRBJ2-7, the complete variable domain reads DGGITQSPKYLFRKEGQNVTLSCEQNLNHDAMYWYRQDPGQGLRLIYYSQIVNDFQKGDIAEGYSVSREKKESFPLTVTSAQKNPTAFYLCASSIGAGPTYEQYFGPGTRLTVT.

The chain joins TRBV13 to TRBJ1-6; 9 bases match TRBD1. From germline, CDR1 is PRHDT and CDR2 FYEKMQ (reference sequence). The CDR3 runs 14 residues. J was trimmed by 10 bases and V by 5 bases; bases with no gene match: 6. CDR3 in amino acids: CASSLGQGQSPLHF. The CDR3 region has the DNA TGTGCCAGCAGCCTCGGACAGGGGCAATCACCCCTCCACTTT.

This clone appeared once. This chain joins TRBV4-1 and TRBJ1-2, with unresolved D. The V end was cut by 1 base, the J end by 4 bases, with 10 bases between. Germline V lookup: CDR1 MGHRA, CDR2 YSYEKL. CDR3 size: 14 residues. CDR3 residues: CASSQVMAAYGYTF. CDR3 nucleotides: TGCGCCAGCAGCCAAGTAATGGCGGCCTATGGCTACACCTTC.

The CDR3 is CASSLGTGGGEQYF. The CDR3 DNA sequence: TGTGCCAGCTCCCTCGGGACAGGGGGAGGCGAGCAGTACTTC. This chain links TRBV18 with TRBJ2-7, with 11 bases fitting TRBD1. Germline trimming cut 6 bases from V and 6 bases from J; bases unmatched to any gene: 7. The CDR3 covers 14 residues. Looked up from germline, CDR1 is KGHSH and CDR2 is LQKENI.

This rearrangement joins TRBV5-6 to TRBJ2-2, with D possibly TRBD2 on 6 matching bases. The CDR3 extends over 16 amino acids. V dropped 4 bases and J dropped 4 bases, with 17 bases sitting between them. Germline loops: CDR1 SGHDT, CDR2 YYEEEE. The CDR3: CASSPPGEFITGELFF. In DNA form, the CDR3 reads TGTGCCAGCAGCCCACCGGGGGAGTTCATCACCGGGGAGCTGTTTTTT. Filled out from reference TRBV5-6 and TRBJ2-2, the complete variable domain reads DAGVTQSPTHLIKTRGQQVTLRCSPKSGHDTVSWYQQALGQGPQFIFQYYEEEERQRGNFPDRFSGHQFPNYSSELNVNALLLGDSALYLCASSPPGEFITGELFFGEGSRLTVL.

The genes are TRBV27 and TRBJ2-3; TRBD1 aligns across 9 bases. The CDR3 covers 15 residues. Per germline, CDR1 MNHEY and CDR2 SMNVEV (reference sequence). The trim removed 5 bases at V and 4 bases at J, leaving 7 bases unmatched. Here the CDR3 reads CASSVTGGWADTQYF. CDR3 nucleotides: TGTGCCAGCAGTGTAACAGGGGGCTGGGCAGATACGCAGTATTTT.

The chain is built from TRBV27 and TRBJ2-1; perhaps TRBD2 as D (6 bases). V shed 2 bases and J shed 0 bases, with 20 bases lying between them. Germline V gene data show CDR1 as MNHEY and CDR2 as SMNVEV (reference sequence). The CDR3 spans 19 residues. In DNA form, the CDR3 reads TGTGCCAGCAGTTTAAAGTATAGCAGCGGGCGGAGCTCCTACAATGAGCAGTTCTTC. This sequence encodes CASSLKYSSGRSSYNEQFF.

V is TRBV7-9 and J is TRBJ2-7, with 7 positions matching TRBD1. The V and J ends lost 4 bases and 4 bases, in that order; junction bases with no gene match: 10. The CDR3 is made up of 15 amino acids. Germline-derived CDR1 and CDR2 are SEHNR and FQNEAQ (reference sequence). CDR3 bases: TGTGCCAGCAGCTCACCCGGGACAGAGGATTACGAGCAGTACTTC. The encoded protein is CASSSPGTEDYEQYF.

V and J are TRBV5-1 and TRBJ2-7, with D uncertain. Germline CDR1 reads SGHRS; CDR2 reads YFSETQ. V lost 0 bases and J lost 3, with 13 bases in between. The CDR3 sequence is 15 residues long. The CDR3 DNA follows: TGCGCCAGCAGCTTGGAAGGAGTCACCTACTACGAGCAGTACTTC. This codes for CASSLEGVTYYEQYF.

The chain is built from TRBV11-2 and TRBJ2-3, with D maybe TRBD1 (6 bases). Deletions cut 5 bases from V and 10 bases from J, with 13 bases between. The germline V gene has CDR1 SGHAT and CDR2 FQNNGV. CDR3 length equals 12 residues. The CDR3 sequence: CASSLGRQAQYF. The DNA of the CDR3 is TGTGCCAGCAGCCTAGGAAGACAGGCGCAGTATTTT. The whole variable domain, remainder taken from reference TRBV11-2 and TRBJ2-3, is EAGVAQSPRYKIIEKRQSVAFWCNPISGHATLYWYQQILGQGPKLLIQFQNNGVVDDSQLPKDRFSAERLKGVDSTLKIQPAKLEDSAVYLCASSLGRQAQYFGPGTRLTVL.

This chain connects TRBV28 to TRBJ2-3, with D perhaps TRBD1 (7 bases). Trimming shortened V by 4 bases and J by 4 bases, and 18 bases separated the two germline ends. Germline CDR1 reads MDHEN; CDR2 reads SYDVKM. The CDR3 has 16 residues. The CDR3 DNA reads as TGTGCCAGCAGTTCCCACCCGGGACAGCGGGCAGATACGCAGTATTTT. This sequence encodes CASSSHPGQRADTQYF.

The chain combines TRBV29-1 with TRBJ1-6; D not resolved. The germline V and J ends were trimmed by 6 bases and 8 bases, with 11 bases remaining between them. This CDR3 region has 12 residues. The V gene's germline CDR1 is SQVTM and CDR2 ANQGSEA. CDR3 in amino acids: CSVSLADSPLHF. CDR3 bases: TGCAGCGTATCCTTAGCGGATTCACCCCTCCACTTT.